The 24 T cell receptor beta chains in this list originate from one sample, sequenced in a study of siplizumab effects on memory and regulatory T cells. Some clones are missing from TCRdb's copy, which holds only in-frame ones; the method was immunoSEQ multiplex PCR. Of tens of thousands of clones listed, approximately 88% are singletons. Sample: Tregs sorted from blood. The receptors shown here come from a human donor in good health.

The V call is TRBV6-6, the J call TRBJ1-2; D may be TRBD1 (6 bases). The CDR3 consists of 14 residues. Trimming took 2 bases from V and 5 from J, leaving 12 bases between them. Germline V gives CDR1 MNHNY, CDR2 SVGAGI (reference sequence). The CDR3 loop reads CASSYGGPDYGYTF. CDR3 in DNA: TGTGCCAGCAGTTACGGGGGGCCCGATTATGGCTACACCTTC.

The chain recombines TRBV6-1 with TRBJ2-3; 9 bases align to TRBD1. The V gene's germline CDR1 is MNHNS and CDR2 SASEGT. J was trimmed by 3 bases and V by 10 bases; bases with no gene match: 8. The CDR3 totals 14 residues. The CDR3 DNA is TGTGCCATGGGACAGGGTGTTTTTACAGATACGCAGTATTTT. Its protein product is CAMGQGVFTDTQYF.

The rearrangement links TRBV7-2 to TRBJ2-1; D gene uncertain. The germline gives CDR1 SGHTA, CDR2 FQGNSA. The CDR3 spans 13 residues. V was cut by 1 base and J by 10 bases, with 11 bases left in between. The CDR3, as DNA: TGTGCCAGCAGCTTAGTAGTAGGGCCGGAGCAGTTCTTC. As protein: CASSLVVGPEQFF. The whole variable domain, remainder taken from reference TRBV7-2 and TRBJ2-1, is GAGVSQSPSNKVTEKGKDVELRCDPISGHTALYWYRQSLGQGLEFLIYFQGNSAPDKSGLPSDRFSAERTGGSVSTLTIQRTQQEDSAVYLCASSLVVGPEQFFGPGTRLTVL.

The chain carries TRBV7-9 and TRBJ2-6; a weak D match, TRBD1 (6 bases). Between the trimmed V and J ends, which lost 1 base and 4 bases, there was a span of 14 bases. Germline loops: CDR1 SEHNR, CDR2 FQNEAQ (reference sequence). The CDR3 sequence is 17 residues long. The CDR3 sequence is CASSLVTTGSGANVLTF. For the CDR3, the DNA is TGTGCCAGCAGCTTAGTAACAACAGGGTCAGGGGCCAACGTCCTGACTTTC.

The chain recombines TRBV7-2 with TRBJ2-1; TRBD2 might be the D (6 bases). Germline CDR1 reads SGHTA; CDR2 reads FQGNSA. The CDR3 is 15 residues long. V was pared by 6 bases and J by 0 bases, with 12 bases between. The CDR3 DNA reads TGTGCCAGCAGAGCTAGCGCGAGCTCCTACAATGAGCAGTTCTTC. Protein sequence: CASRASASSYNEQFF.

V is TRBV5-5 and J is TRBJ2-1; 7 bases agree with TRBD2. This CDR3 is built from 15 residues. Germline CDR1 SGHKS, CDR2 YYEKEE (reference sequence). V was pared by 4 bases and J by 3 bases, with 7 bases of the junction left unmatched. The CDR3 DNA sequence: TGTGCCAGCAGCCAGGGATTAGCGGGCTACAATGAGCAGTTCTTC. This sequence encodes CASSQGLAGYNEQFF.

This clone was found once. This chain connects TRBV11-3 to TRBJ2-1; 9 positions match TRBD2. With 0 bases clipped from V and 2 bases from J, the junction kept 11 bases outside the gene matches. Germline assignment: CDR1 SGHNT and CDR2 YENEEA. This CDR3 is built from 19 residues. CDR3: CASSLDRLSGRFPYNEQFF. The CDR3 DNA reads TGTGCCAGCAGCTTAGATCGGCTTAGCGGGAGATTCCCCTACAATGAGCAGTTCTTC.

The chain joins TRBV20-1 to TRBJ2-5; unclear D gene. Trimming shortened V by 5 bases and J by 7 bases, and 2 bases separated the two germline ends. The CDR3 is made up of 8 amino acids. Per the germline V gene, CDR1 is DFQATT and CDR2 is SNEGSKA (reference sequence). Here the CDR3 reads CSAGTQYF. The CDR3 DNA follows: TGCAGTGCTGGGACCCAGTACTTC.

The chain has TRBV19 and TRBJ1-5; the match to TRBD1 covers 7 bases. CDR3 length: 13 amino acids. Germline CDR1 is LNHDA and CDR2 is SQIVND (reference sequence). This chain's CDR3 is CVTQGDSGQPQHF. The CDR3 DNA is TGTGTCACCCAGGGGGACTCGGGGCAGCCCCAGCATTTT.

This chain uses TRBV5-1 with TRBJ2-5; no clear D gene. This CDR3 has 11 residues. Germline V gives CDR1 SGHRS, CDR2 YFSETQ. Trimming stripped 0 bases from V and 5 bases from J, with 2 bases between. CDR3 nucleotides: TGCGCCAGCAGCTTGGTGGAGACCCAGTACTTC. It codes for CASSLVETQYF.

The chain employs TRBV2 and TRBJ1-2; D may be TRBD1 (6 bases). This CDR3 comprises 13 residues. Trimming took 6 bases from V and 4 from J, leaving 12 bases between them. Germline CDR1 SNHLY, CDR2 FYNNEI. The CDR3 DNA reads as TGTGCCAGCAGAGGCGACAGGACCTATGGCTACACCTTC. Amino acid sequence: CASRGDRTYGYTF.

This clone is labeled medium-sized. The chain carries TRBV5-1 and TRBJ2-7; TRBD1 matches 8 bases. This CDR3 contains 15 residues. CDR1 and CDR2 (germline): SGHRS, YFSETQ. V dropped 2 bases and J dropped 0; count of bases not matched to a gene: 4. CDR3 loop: CASSFLGQDSYEQYF. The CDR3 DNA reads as TGCGCCAGCAGCTTTCTGGGACAGGACTCCTACGAGCAGTACTTC.

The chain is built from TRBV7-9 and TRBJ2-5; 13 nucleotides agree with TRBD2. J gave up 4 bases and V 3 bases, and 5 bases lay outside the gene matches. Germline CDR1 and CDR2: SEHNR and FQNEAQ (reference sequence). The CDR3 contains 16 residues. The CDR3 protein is CASSFTSGRASETQYF. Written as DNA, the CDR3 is TGTGCCAGCAGCTTCACTAGCGGGAGGGCGTCAGAGACCCAGTACTTC.

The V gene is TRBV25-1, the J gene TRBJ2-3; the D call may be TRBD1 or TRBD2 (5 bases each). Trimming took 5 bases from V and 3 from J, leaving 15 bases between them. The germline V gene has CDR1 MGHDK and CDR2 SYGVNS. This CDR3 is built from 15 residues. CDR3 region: CASSNLGEWTDTQYF. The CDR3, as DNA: TGTGCCAGCAGTAACCTGGGGGAGTGGACAGATACGCAGTATTTT.

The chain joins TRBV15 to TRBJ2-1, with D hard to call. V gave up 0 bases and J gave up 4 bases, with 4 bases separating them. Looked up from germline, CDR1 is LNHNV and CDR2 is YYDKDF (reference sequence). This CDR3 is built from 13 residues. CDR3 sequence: CATSREMYNEQFF. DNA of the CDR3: TGTGCCACCAGCAGAGAAATGTACAATGAGCAGTTCTTC.

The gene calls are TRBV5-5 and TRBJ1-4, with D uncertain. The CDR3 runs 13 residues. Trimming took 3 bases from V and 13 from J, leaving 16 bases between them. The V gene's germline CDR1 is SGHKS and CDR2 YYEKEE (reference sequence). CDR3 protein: CASSSHDLGGLFF. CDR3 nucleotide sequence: TGTGCCAGCAGCTCCCACGACCTAGGTGGACTGTTTTTT.

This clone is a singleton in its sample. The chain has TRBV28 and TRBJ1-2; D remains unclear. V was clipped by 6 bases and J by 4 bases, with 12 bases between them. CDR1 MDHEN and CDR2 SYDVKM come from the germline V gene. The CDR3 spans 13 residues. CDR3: CASRGAHGYGYTF. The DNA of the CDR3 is TGTGCCAGCAGGGGAGCCCACGGCTATGGCTACACCTTC.

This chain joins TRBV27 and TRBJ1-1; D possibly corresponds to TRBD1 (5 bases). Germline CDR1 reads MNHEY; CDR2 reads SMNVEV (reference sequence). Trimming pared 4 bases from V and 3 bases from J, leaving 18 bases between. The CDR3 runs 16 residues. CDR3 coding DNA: TGTGCCAGCAGTTCCTGGGGGAGAGTTAGGGACACTGAAGCTTTCTTT. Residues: CASSSWGRVRDTEAFF.

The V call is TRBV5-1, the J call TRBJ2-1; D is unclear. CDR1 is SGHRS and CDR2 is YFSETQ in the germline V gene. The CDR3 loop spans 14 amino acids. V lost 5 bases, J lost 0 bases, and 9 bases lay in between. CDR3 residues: CASRIGTSYNEQFF. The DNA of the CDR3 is TGCGCCAGCAGAATAGGTACCTCCTACAATGAGCAGTTCTTC.

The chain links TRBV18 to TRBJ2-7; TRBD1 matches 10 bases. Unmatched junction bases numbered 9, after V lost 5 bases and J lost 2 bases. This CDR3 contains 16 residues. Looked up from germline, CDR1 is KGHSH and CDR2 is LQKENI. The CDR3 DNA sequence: TGTGCCAGCTCAAAAAAATCCGGGACAGGGGCCTACGAGCAGTACTTC. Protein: CASSKKSGTGAYEQYF.

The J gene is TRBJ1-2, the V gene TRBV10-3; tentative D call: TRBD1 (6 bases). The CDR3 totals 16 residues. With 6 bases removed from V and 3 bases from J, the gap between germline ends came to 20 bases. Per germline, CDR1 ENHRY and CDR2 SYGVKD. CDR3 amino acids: CAISAKPSKGDYGYTF. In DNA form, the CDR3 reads TGTGCCATCAGCGCCAAGCCTTCAAAGGGGGACTATGGCTACACCTTC.

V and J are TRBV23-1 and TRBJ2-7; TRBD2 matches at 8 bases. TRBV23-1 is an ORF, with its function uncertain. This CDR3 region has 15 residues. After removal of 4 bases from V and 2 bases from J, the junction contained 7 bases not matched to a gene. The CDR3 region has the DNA TGCGCCAGCAGTCCCCTAGCGGGCCGAACCTACGAGCAGTACTTC. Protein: CASSPLAGRTYEQYF.

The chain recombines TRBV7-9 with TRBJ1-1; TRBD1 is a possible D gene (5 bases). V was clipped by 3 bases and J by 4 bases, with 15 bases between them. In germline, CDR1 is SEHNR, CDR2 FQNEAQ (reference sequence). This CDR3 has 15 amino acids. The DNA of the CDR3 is TGTGCCAGCAGCTTTGGTGGGGCTGTCGGCACTGAAGCTTTCTTT. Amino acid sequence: CASSFGGAVGTEAFF.

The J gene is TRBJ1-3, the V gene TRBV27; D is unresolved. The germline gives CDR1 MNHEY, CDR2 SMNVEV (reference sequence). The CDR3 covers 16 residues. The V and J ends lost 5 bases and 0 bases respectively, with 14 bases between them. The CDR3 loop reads CASSLSGPPSGNTIYF. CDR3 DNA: TGTGCCAGCAGTCTTTCCGGGCCCCCCTCTGGAAACACCATATATTTT.